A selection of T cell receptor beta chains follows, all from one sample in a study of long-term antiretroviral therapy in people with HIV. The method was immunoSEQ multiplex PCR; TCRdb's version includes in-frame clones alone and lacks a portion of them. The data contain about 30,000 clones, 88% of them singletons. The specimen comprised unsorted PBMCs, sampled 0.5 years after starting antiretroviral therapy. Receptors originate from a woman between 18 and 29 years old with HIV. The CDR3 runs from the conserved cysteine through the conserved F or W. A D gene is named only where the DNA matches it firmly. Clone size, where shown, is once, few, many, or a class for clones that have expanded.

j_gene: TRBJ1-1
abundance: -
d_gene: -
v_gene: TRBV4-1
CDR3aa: CASSPFRNTEAFF
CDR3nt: TGCGCCAGCAGCCCCTTTCGGAACACTGAAGCTTTCTTT

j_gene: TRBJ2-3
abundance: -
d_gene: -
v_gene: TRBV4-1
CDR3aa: CASSQDSPSTDTQYF
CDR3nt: TGCGCCAGCAGCCAAGATAGTCCTAGCACAGATACGCAGTATTTT

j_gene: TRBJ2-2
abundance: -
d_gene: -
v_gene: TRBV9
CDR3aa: CASSVEGDSFTGELFF
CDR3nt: TGTGCCAGCAGCGTAGAGGGGGATTCCTTCACCGGGGAGCTGTTTTTT

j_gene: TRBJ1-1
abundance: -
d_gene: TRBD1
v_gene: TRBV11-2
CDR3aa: CASRTWGQGVSSLNTEAFF
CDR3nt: TGTGCCAGCAGGACCTGGGGACAGGGGGTGTCGAGCTTGAACACTGAAGCTTTCTTT

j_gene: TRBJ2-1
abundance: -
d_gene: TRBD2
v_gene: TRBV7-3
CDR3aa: CASSLGPLAGGSSSSSGRQFF
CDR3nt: TGTGCCAGCAGCTTAGGTCCCTTAGCGGGAGGCAGTTCTTCTTCTAGCGGGAGGCAGTTCTTC

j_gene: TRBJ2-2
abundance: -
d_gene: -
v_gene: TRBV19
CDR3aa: CASSIASHTGELFF
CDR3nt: TGTGCCAGTAGTATAGCTTCCCACACCGGGGAGCTGTTTTTT

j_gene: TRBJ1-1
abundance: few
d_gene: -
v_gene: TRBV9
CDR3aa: CASNPVLNTEAFF
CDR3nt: TGTGCCAGCAACCCAGTTCTGAACACTGAAGCTTTCTTT

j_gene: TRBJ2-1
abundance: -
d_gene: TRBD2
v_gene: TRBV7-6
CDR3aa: CASSSLGIAGGNEQFF
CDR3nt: TGTGCCAGCAGCTCCCTCGGAATAGCGGGAGGTAATGAGCAGTTCTTC

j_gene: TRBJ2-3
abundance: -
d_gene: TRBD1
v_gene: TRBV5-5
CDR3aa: CASSLDRAADTQYF
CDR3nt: TGTGCCAGCAGTTTGGACAGGGCTGCAGATACGCAGTATTTT

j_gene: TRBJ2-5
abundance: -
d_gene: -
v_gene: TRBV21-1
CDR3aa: CASSKLPTGTSKETQYF
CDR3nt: TGTGCCAGCAGCAAATTGCCGACCGGGACTAGTAAGGAGACCCAGTACTTC

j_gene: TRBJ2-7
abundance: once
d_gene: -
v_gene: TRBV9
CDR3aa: CASSVRAGSSEQYF
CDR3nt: TGTGCCAGCAGCGTTCGGGCCGGCTCCTCCGAGCAGTACTTC

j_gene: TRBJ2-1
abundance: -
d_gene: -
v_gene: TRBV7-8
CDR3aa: CASSLAQSRVGAYNEQFF
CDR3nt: TGTGCCAGCAGCTTAGCGCAGTCCCGCGTGGGGGCCTACAATGAGCAGTTCTTC

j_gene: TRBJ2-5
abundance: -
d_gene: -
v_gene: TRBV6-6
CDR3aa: CASRPQGLKETQYF
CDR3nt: TGTGCCAGCAGACCTCAGGGGTTGAAAGAGACCCAGTACTTC

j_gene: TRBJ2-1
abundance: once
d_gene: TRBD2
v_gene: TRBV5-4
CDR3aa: CASSSLAGGLSSYNEQFF
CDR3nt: TGTGCCAGCAGCTCACTAGCGGGAGGGCTAAGCTCCTACAATGAGCAGTTCTTC